Presented here are 11 T cell receptor beta chains from one specimen sequenced in a study of human T cells and chemical hapten exposure. TCRdb reprocessed the RACE reads via MiXCR and lists one record per CDR3 protein. The sample holds 35,000 to 50,000 distinct CDR3 sequences, approximately 9.6% seen once. This sample's time point: patch test 2, 6 weeks after DPC sensitization. Stated treatment: therapeutic diphenylcyclopropenone sensitization with weekly scalp DPC. Total RNA came from unfractionated whole blood. This specimen consisted of whole blood, obtained in connection with sensitization to the hapten diphenylcyclopropenone (DPC). The receptors shown here come from a woman in her thirties with alopecia areata. Some clones in this sample may be carry-over from other donors' samples.

This clonotype has a handful of counts. The CDR3 DNA reads as TGTGCCAGCTCACCCGACATTCCCCGGACAGGGGGCCTCGGCAATCAGCCCCAGCATTTT. Protein: CASSPDIPRTGGLGNQPQHF. The rearrangement links TRBV18 to TRBJ1-5; 11 nucleotides match TRBD1. The CDR3 spans 20 residues. Germline CDR1 is KGHSH and CDR2 is LQKENI. V trimming: 3 bases; J trimming: 2 bases; junction bases outside the gene matches: 15.

The chain is built from TRBV12-3 or TRBV12-4 and TRBJ2-7; D might be TRBD1 (5 bases). The CDR3 contains 15 residues. Trimming removed 3 bases at V and 3 bases at J, with 15 bases between. The chain's CDR3 is CASSFGQGLIYEQYF. CDR3 DNA sequence: TGTGCCAGCAGTTTCGGTCAGGGCCTAATCTACGAGCAGTACTTC.

The chain combines TRBV7-2 with TRBJ1-6; D not certain. V dropped 8 bases and J dropped 13 bases, with 15 bases sitting between them. Germline CDR1 SGHTA, CDR2 FQGNSA. CDR3 length: 12 amino acids. CDR3 coding DNA: TGTGCCAGCCTCGGGCCGGGGTTTCCCCTCCACTTT. It yields the protein CASLGPGFPLHF.

The genes are TRBV7-9 and TRBJ2-1; 11 nucleotides align to TRBD2. CDR3 length: 17 amino acids. The trim removed 5 bases at V and 9 bases at J, leaving 15 bases unmatched. The germline V gene has CDR1 SEHNR and CDR2 FQNEAQ (reference sequence). The CDR3 loop reads CASSPDAVAGGRGEQFF. The CDR3 DNA reads as TGTGCCAGCAGCCCAGATGCGGTAGCGGGGGGGCGGGGTGAGCAGTTCTTC.

This clonotype was seen more than once but under ten times. The chain links TRBV4-2 to TRBJ1-2, with D tentatively TRBD1 (5 bases). This CDR3 region has 13 residues. Deletions cut 0 bases from V and 6 bases from J, with 8 bases between. Germline assignment: CDR1 LGHNA and CDR2 YNFKEQ. Written as DNA, the CDR3 is TGTGCCAGCAGCCAAGACCGGACAAATGGCTACACCTTC. Amino acid sequence: CASSQDRTNGYTF.

Only a few counts were recorded for this clonotype. The V and J genes are TRBV2 and TRBJ2-3, with a tentative D call TRBD2 (5 bases). Germline V gene lookup returns CDR1 SNHLY and CDR2 FYNNEI. This CDR3 has 16 amino acids. Trimming pared 5 bases from V and 3 bases from J, leaving 18 bases between. CDR3 bases: TGTGCCAGCAGTCAAACTCCGGGATCTCGAACAGATACGCAGTATTTT. Protein: CASSQTPGSRTDTQYF.

This clonotype counts as medium-sized. The junction differs from germline at one of its ends, possibly a read error. J is TRBJ2-2 and V is TRBV12-3 or TRBV12-4, with 7 positions matching TRBD1. The CDR3 is 15 residues long. Written as DNA, the CDR3 is TGTGCCAGCAGCTTAGGGGGCGCGGGCACCGGGGAGCTGTTTTTT. Residues: CASSLGGAGTGELFF.

DNA of the CDR3: TGCAGTGCTAGAGGGCGAGCAAACATTCAGTACTTC. This codes for CSARGRANIQYF. This chain joins TRBV20-1 and TRBJ2-4; D ambiguous. V lost 1 base, J lost 6 bases, and 7 bases lay in between. Looked up from germline, CDR1 is DFQATT and CDR2 is SNEGSKA (reference sequence). The CDR3 extends over 12 amino acids.

The rearrangement joins TRBV20-1 to TRBJ2-3; D may correspond to TRBD1 or TRBD2 (5 bases each). Trimming removed 6 bases from V and 0 bases from J, with 16 bases in between. The V gene's germline CDR1 is DFQATT and CDR2 SNEGSKA (reference sequence). CDR3 length: 15 amino acids. CDR3 nucleotides: TGCAGTGCCAAGGGGTGGGACCTAAGCACAGATACGCAGTATTTT. It encodes CSAKGWDLSTDTQYF.

This clonotype occurred many times. V usage is TRBV29-1 and J usage is TRBJ1-4, with D possibly being TRBD1 (5 bases). The CDR3 spans 11 residues. V was clipped by 3 bases and J by 12 bases, with 11 bases between them. Germline assignment: CDR1 SQVTM and CDR2 ANQGSEA. In DNA, the CDR3 is TGCAGCGTTGACGAGGGGATGGAACTGTTTTTT. This encodes CSVDEGMELFF.

J is TRBJ1-1 and V is TRBV29-1; TRBD1 is a possible D gene (5 bases). Germline CDR1 and CDR2: SQVTM and ANQGSEA. The CDR3 sequence is 13 residues long. The V end lost 2 bases, the J end lost 1 base, and 8 bases lay between the germline ends. This CDR3 is CSVENGGNTEAFF. CDR3 in DNA: TGCAGCGTTGAAAATGGGGGGAACACTGAAGCTTTCTTT.